These T cell receptor beta chains were read from a single sample in a study of Graves' ophthalmopathy and Graves' hyperthyroidism. Each CDR3 protein is one row after TCRdb ran MiXCR on the multiplex PCR reads. Of roughly 380,000 distinct CDR3 sequences in the sample, 15% were seen once. The sequencing sample was made of peripheral blood. These receptors were obtained from a young woman with stable Graves' hyperthyroidism. Both conserved end residues are part of each CDR3. The D gene is left open where the match is weak. Clone size appears in some rows only: once, few, many, or a class for an expanded clone.

V gene: TRBV12-3/TRBV12-4
J gene: TRBJ2-2
clone size: NA
D gene: TRBD2
CDR3 protein: CASSHLAANTGELFF
CDR3 DNA: TGTGCCAGCAGTCACCTAGCGGCGAACACCGGGGAGCTGTTTTTT

V gene: TRBV30
J gene: TRBJ1-5
clone size: NA
D gene: NA
CDR3 protein: CAWSAGGVNQPQHF
CDR3 DNA: TGTGCCTGGAGTGCCGGCGGAGTCAATCAGCCCCAGCATTTT

V gene: TRBV6-1
J gene: TRBJ2-7
clone size: many
D gene: NA
CDR3 protein: CASSVGWYEQYF
CDR3 DNA: TGTGCCAGCAGTGTAGGCTGGTACGAGCAGTACTTC

V gene: TRBV12-3/TRBV12-4
J gene: TRBJ2-5
clone size: many
D gene: NA
CDR3 protein: CASSHPGRALEYF
CDR3 DNA: TGTGCCAGCAGTCACCCCGGACGAGCCTTGGAGTACTTC

V gene: TRBV7-9
J gene: TRBJ1-2
clone size: many
D gene: NA
CDR3 protein: CASSLHTNYGYTF
CDR3 DNA: TGTGCCAGCAGCTTACATACTAACTATGGCTACACCTTC

V gene: TRBV6-5
J gene: TRBJ2-7
clone size: few
D gene: NA
CDR3 protein: CASSYSNLLAARYEQYF
CDR3 DNA: TGTGCCAGCAGTTACTCGAATTTACTAGCTGCCCGCTACGAGCAGTACTTC

V gene: TRBV5-1
J gene: TRBJ1-2
clone size: many
D gene: NA
CDR3 protein: CASSLGAGGDYGYTF
CDR3 DNA: TGCGCCAGCAGCTTGGGCGCGGGGGGCGACTATGGCTACACCTTC

V gene: TRBV6-1
J gene: TRBJ1-2
clone size: many
D gene: NA
CDR3 protein: CASSPTWGGYTF
CDR3 DNA: TGTGCCAGCAGTCCCACTTGGGGTGGCTACACCTTC

V gene: TRBV6-1
J gene: TRBJ2-7
clone size: many
D gene: NA
CDR3 protein: CASRQISFSSYEQYF
CDR3 DNA: TGTGCCAGCAGACAAATCTCCTTTAGCTCCTACGAGCAGTACTTC

V gene: TRBV6-1
J gene: TRBJ2-7
clone size: many
D gene: NA
CDR3 protein: CASSDLQSNYEQYF
CDR3 DNA: TGTGCCAGCAGTGATTTACAGTCAAATTACGAGCAGTACTTC

V gene: TRBV19
J gene: TRBJ1-2
clone size: many
D gene: NA
CDR3 protein: CASTGRGRYYGYTF
CDR3 DNA: TGTGCCAGTACTGGAAGAGGGAGGTACTATGGCTACACCTTC

V gene: TRBV6-5
J gene: TRBJ2-1
clone size: NA
D gene: TRBD2
CDR3 protein: CASSFVGTSPDLKYNEQFF
CDR3 DNA: TGTGCCAGCAGTTTCGTTGGGACTAGCCCGGACCTAAAATACAATGAGCAGTTCTTC

V gene: TRBV4-1
J gene: TRBJ1-2
clone size: many
D gene: NA
CDR3 protein: CASSQADGYGYTF
CDR3 DNA: TGCGCCAGCAGCCAGGCTGACGGATATGGCTACACCTTC

V gene: TRBV12-3/TRBV12-4
J gene: TRBJ1-3
clone size: once
D gene: TRBD1
CDR3 protein: CASSTGDRADGNTIYF
CDR3 DNA: TGTGCCAGCAGTACTGGGGACAGGGCAGACGGAAACACCATATATTTT

V gene: TRBV10-3
J gene: TRBJ1-2
clone size: many
D gene: TRBD1
CDR3 protein: CATADRLANYGYTF
CDR3 DNA: TGTGCCACGGCGGACAGGTTAGCTAACTATGGCTACACCTTC

V gene: TRBV12-3/TRBV12-4
J gene: TRBJ1-6
clone size: few
D gene: TRBD1
CDR3 protein: CASSLTGVGNSPLHF
CDR3 DNA: TGTGCCAGCAGTTTGACAGGGGTTGGGAATTCACCCCTCCACTTT

V gene: TRBV19
J gene: TRBJ1-5
clone size: many
D gene: NA
CDR3 protein: CASSLAGTDQPQHF
CDR3 DNA: TGTGCCAGTAGTTTGGCAGGGACGGATCAGCCCCAGCATTTT

V gene: TRBV25-1
J gene: TRBJ2-2
clone size: many
D gene: TRBD2
CDR3 protein: CASSELTSGVNTGELFF
CDR3 DNA: TGTGCCAGCAGTGAATTAACTAGCGGGGTCAACACCGGGGAGCTGTTTTTT

V gene: TRBV11-2
J gene: TRBJ1-5
clone size: many
D gene: NA
CDR3 protein: CASSLGALGAKEPQHF
CDR3 DNA: TGTGCCAGCAGCTTAGGGGCGTTGGGGGCAAAGGAGCCCCAGCATTTT

V gene: TRBV6-1
J gene: TRBJ2-7
clone size: NA
D gene: NA
CDR3 protein: CASSEAEGYEQYF
CDR3 DNA: TGTGCCAGCAGTGAAGCCGAAGGCTACGAGCAGTACTTC

V gene: TRBV6-1
J gene: TRBJ1-5
clone size: many
D gene: TRBD1
CDR3 protein: CASSTSRDRDQPQHF
CDR3 DNA: TGTGCCAGCAGTACCTCACGGGACAGGGATCAGCCCCAGCATTTT

V gene: TRBV12-3/TRBV12-4
J gene: TRBJ1-6
clone size: many
D gene: NA
CDR3 protein: CASSLKGPYNSPLHF
CDR3 DNA: TGTGCCAGCAGTTTAAAGGGTCCCTATAATTCACCCCTCCACTTT

V gene: TRBV4-1
J gene: TRBJ1-1
clone size: many
D gene: NA
CDR3 protein: CASSQVGSNTEAFF
CDR3 DNA: TGCGCCAGCAGCCAAGTTGGATCGAACACTGAAGCTTTCTTT

V gene: TRBV11-2
J gene: TRBJ2-7
clone size: NA
D gene: NA
CDR3 protein: CARKSQTDPSSYEQYF
CDR3 DNA: TGTGCCAGGAAATCTCAAACAGATCCGAGCTCCTACGAGCAGTACTTC

V gene: TRBV6-1
J gene: TRBJ1-1
clone size: many
D gene: NA
CDR3 protein: CASSRDRSVNTEAFF
CDR3 DNA: TGTGCCAGCAGCAGGGATAGATCCGTGAACACTGAAGCTTTCTTT

V gene: TRBV5-1
J gene: TRBJ1-1
clone size: many
D gene: NA
CDR3 protein: CASSLGGGPNTEAFF
CDR3 DNA: TGTGCCAGCAGCTTAGGTGGGGGACCGAACACTGAAGCTTTCTTT

V gene: TRBV6-1
J gene: TRBJ2-5
clone size: NA
D gene: TRBD2
CDR3 protein: CASSGLAGGFGTQYF
CDR3 DNA: TGTGCCAGCAGTGGGCTAGCGGGGGGATTTGGGACCCAGTACTTC

V gene: TRBV20-1
J gene: TRBJ2-3
clone size: NA
D gene: NA
CDR3 protein: CSARQMGADTQYF
CDR3 DNA: TGCAGTGCTAGACAGATGGGCGCAGATACGCAGTATTTT

V gene: TRBV10-3
J gene: TRBJ2-5
clone size: many
D gene: NA
CDR3 protein: CAISVQGQETQYF
CDR3 DNA: TGTGCCATCAGTGTACAGGGTCAAGAGACCCAGTACTTC

V gene: TRBV6-1
J gene: TRBJ2-2
clone size: few
D gene: TRBD2
CDR3 protein: CASSPTSGGATGELFF
CDR3 DNA: TGTGCCAGCAGCCCGACTAGCGGGGGGGCCACCGGGGAGCTGTTTTTT

V gene: TRBV9
J gene: TRBJ1-6
clone size: many
D gene: TRBD1
CDR3 protein: CASSPSTGGSPLHF
CDR3 DNA: TGTGCCAGCAGCCCCTCGACAGGGGGGTCACCCCTCCACTTT

V gene: TRBV28
J gene: TRBJ1-5
clone size: many
D gene: NA
CDR3 protein: CASSLLNQPQHF
CDR3 DNA: TGTGCCAGCAGTTTATTGAATCAGCCCCAGCATTTT

V gene: TRBV7-2
J gene: TRBJ1-1
clone size: many
D gene: TRBD1
CDR3 protein: CASSYLDRGNTEAFF
CDR3 DNA: TGTGCCAGCAGCTACCTCGACAGGGGAAACACTGAAGCTTTCTTT

V gene: TRBV29-1
J gene: TRBJ1-1
clone size: NA
D gene: NA
CDR3 protein: CSAFWGTEAFF
CDR3 DNA: TGCAGCGCCTTCTGGGGGACTGAAGCTTTCTTT

V gene: TRBV29-1
J gene: TRBJ1-2
clone size: many
D gene: NA
CDR3 protein: CSVVEGYTF
CDR3 DNA: TGCAGCGTTGTTGAAGGCTACACCTTC

V gene: TRBV5-1
J gene: TRBJ2-6
clone size: NA
D gene: NA
CDR3 protein: CASSSGANVLAF
CDR3 DNA: TGCGCCAGCAGTTCTGGGGCCAACGTCCTGGCTTTC

V gene: TRBV6-2/TRBV6-3
J gene: TRBJ1-2
clone size: many
D gene: NA
CDR3 protein: CASSYSAIRNYGYTF
CDR3 DNA: TGTGCCAGCAGTTACTCCGCCATTCGGAACTATGGCTACACCTTC

V gene: TRBV7-9
J gene: TRBJ1-3
clone size: many
D gene: NA
CDR3 protein: CASSFPGRSGNTIYF
CDR3 DNA: TGTGCCAGCAGCTTTCCGGGGCGATCTGGAAACACCATATATTTT

V gene: TRBV6-2/TRBV6-3
J gene: TRBJ1-5
clone size: many
D gene: TRBD1
CDR3 protein: CASSLRGLGQPQHF
CDR3 DNA: TGTGCCAGCAGCCTCAGGGGGCTCGGTCAGCCCCAGCATTTT

V gene: TRBV4-1
J gene: TRBJ1-1
clone size: many
D gene: NA
CDR3 protein: CASSRDGRGATNTEAFF
CDR3 DNA: TGCGCCAGCAGCCGTGACGGGAGGGGGGCGACGAACACTGAAGCTTTCTTT

V gene: TRBV11-2
J gene: TRBJ2-5
clone size: many
D gene: NA
CDR3 protein: CASSLESAGWETQYF
CDR3 DNA: TGTGCCAGCAGCTTAGAAAGCGCAGGGTGGGAGACCCAGTACTTC

V gene: TRBV29-1
J gene: TRBJ2-6
clone size: many
D gene: NA
CDR3 protein: CSVEDEGKINVLTF
CDR3 DNA: TGCAGCGTTGAAGATGAAGGAAAGATCAACGTCCTGACTTTC

V gene: TRBV19
J gene: TRBJ1-5
clone size: many
D gene: NA
CDR3 protein: CASSIGHTRNSNQPQHF
CDR3 DNA: TGTGCCAGTAGTATAGGTCACACCAGGAATAGCAATCAGCCCCAGCATTTT

V gene: TRBV12-3/TRBV12-4
J gene: TRBJ2-7
clone size: many
D gene: NA
CDR3 protein: CASSPRVHEQYF
CDR3 DNA: TGTGCCAGCAGCCCCAGGGTCCACGAGCAGTACTTC

V gene: TRBV18
J gene: TRBJ2-7
clone size: many
D gene: NA
CDR3 protein: CASSPRAGYEQYF
CDR3 DNA: TGTGCCAGCTCACCGAGGGCGGGCTACGAGCAGTACTTC

V gene: TRBV20-1
J gene: TRBJ2-5
clone size: many
D gene: NA
CDR3 protein: CSARDRRGTQYF
CDR3 DNA: TGCAGTGCTAGAGATCGCAGAGGGACCCAGTACTTC

V gene: TRBV5-1
J gene: TRBJ1-2
clone size: NA
D gene: TRBD1
CDR3 protein: CASSLEFETGDGYTF
CDR3 DNA: TGCGCCAGCAGCTTGGAATTTGAGACAGGGGATGGCTACACCTTC

V gene: TRBV28
J gene: TRBJ1-2
clone size: NA
D gene: NA
CDR3 protein: CASSFVGGWSYGYTF
CDR3 DNA: TGTGCCAGCAGTTTCGTTGGGGGTTGGTCCTATGGCTACACCTTC

V gene: TRBV6-5
J gene: TRBJ2-7
clone size: many
D gene: TRBD2
CDR3 protein: CASSYLREGRGEQYF
CDR3 DNA: TGTGCCAGCAGTTACCTTAGGGAGGGACGGGGCGAGCAGTACTTC

V gene: TRBV7-8
J gene: TRBJ2-7
clone size: many
D gene: TRBD1
CDR3 protein: CASSRGTGDGYEQYF
CDR3 DNA: TGTGCCAGCAGTCGGGGGACAGGCGACGGGTACGAGCAGTACTTC

V gene: TRBV15
J gene: TRBJ1-1
clone size: NA
D gene: TRBD1
CDR3 protein: CATSSVGRDSAFF
CDR3 DNA: TGTGCCACCAGCAGCGTGGGAAGGGACAGTGCTTTCTTT

V gene: TRBV7-2
J gene: TRBJ1-3
clone size: NA
D gene: TRBD1
CDR3 protein: CASSSGGRNTIYF
CDR3 DNA: TGTGCCAGCAGCTCAGGGGGGCGAAACACCATATATTTT

V gene: TRBV12-3/TRBV12-4
J gene: TRBJ1-1
clone size: many
D gene: NA
CDR3 protein: CASSEDTNSYTEAFF
CDR3 DNA: TGTGCCAGCAGTGAAGATACGAACAGCTACACTGAAGCTTTCTTT